These 18 T cell receptor beta chains were sequenced from one sample in a study of cytotoxic CD8 clonotypes in ibrutinib-treated CLL (dated by TCRdb to about 2021). Library preparation used the immunoSEQ multiplex PCR assay. TCRdb retrieved this table from immuneACCESS and kept in-frame rearrangements only. Not all clones are present; in checked studies, unresolved V genes account for under half, and no reason is known for the remainder. Across this sample there are some 35,000 clones, with approximately 69% seen only once. The ten largest clonotypes hold 25% to 35% of the sample. The sequencing used PBMCs, collected before ibrutinib treatment. The receptors derive from a human donor with chronic lymphocytic leukemia.

V and J are TRBV11-3 and TRBJ2-5; D perhaps matches TRBD1 (5 bases). Trimming left V 1 base short and J 2 bases short, with 8 bases between. The CDR3 spans 14 residues. The germline V gene has CDR1 SGHNT and CDR2 YENEEA. The CDR3, as DNA: TGTGCCAGCAGCTTAGGAGACAGTCAAGAGACCCAGTACTTC. Translating gives CASSLGDSQETQYF.

The chain joins TRBV28 to TRBJ1-4; D uncertain. This CDR3 spans 12 amino acids. Germline CDR1 is MDHEN and CDR2 is SYDVKM. V dropped 4 bases and J dropped 10 bases, with 10 bases sitting between them. The CDR3 DNA is TGTGCCAGCAGTTCAGGTTATGGAAAACTGTTTTTT. This sequence encodes CASSSGYGKLFF.

The CDR3: CASSAGGIRPLHF. In nucleotides, the CDR3 is TGTGCCAGCAGTGCAGGGGGTATTCGCCCCCTCCACTTT. This chain joins TRBV2 and TRBJ1-6; TRBD1 matches 7 bases. The CDR3 loop spans 13 amino acids. Germline CDR1 is SNHLY and CDR2 is FYNNEI. V shed 4 bases, J shed 13 bases, and the junction held 7 bases outside the gene matches.

In its sample, this clone was seen once. The gene calls are TRBV27 and TRBJ2-3, with 12 bases aligning to TRBD2. The CDR3 runs to 15 residues. Germline V gene lookup returns CDR1 MNHEY and CDR2 SMNVEV (reference sequence). J lost 6 bases, V lost 3 bases, and 4 bases had no gene match. CDR3 coding DNA: TGTGCCAGCAGTTTCGCTAGCGGGAGGGTGGATACGCAGTATTTT. Its translation is CASSFASGRVDTQYF.

The chain is built from TRBV19 and TRBJ1-6; the D gene is possibly TRBD1 (5 bases). The CDR3 totals 14 residues. The V gene's germline CDR1 is LNHDA and CDR2 SQIVND (reference sequence). Trimming took off 7 bases at V and 10 bases at J, with 17 bases between the two ends. CDR3 DNA sequence: TGTGCCAGTACAGTAGACAGAAAGTACTCACCCCTCCACTTT. Translated: CASTVDRKYSPLHF.

This clone came up once. The V and J genes are TRBV18 and TRBJ2-7; 10 bases are shared with TRBD2. V gave up 0 bases and J gave up 0 bases; unmatched junction bases: 2. Per the germline V gene, CDR1 is KGHSH and CDR2 is LQKENI. CDR3 size: 16 residues. The CDR3 DNA reads as TGTGCCAGCTCACCACCGGGGACTAGCGCCTCCTACGAGCAGTACTTC. It translates to CASSPPGTSASYEQYF.

The chain is built from TRBV19 and TRBJ1-5; the D is unclear. This CDR3 has 14 residues. Trimming removed 2 bases at V and 0 bases at J, with 5 bases between. Looked up from germline, CDR1 is LNHDA and CDR2 is SQIVND (reference sequence). The CDR3 DNA is TGTGCCAGTAGTATACTGGGTAGCAATCAGCCCCAGCATTTT. This sequence encodes CASSILGSNQPQHF.

The V call is TRBV30, the J call TRBJ2-7; TRBD1 aligns across 7 bases. The trim removed 2 bases at V and 4 bases at J, leaving 17 bases unmatched. CDR3 size: 17 residues. Germline V gene data show CDR1 as GTSNPN and CDR2 as SVGIG (reference sequence). The DNA of the CDR3 is TGTGCCTGGAGTTATAGGCTCAAGGGGGCTGCTTTTTACGAGCAGTACTTC. It is translated as CAWSYRLKGAAFYEQYF. The full variable domain, with the rest looked up from reference TRBV30 and TRBJ2-7, is SQTIHQWPATLVQPVGSPLSLECTVEGTSNPNLYWYRQAAGRGLQLLFYSVGIGQISSEVPQNLSASRPQDRQFILSSKKLLLSDSGFYLCAWSYRLKGAAFYEQYFGPGTRLTVT.

By frequency in the sample, this clone is medium-sized. The chain employs TRBV1 and TRBJ2-5; TRBD2, the table's D call, lacks a check against the DNA. TRBV1 constitutes a pseudogene. The CDR3 length is 16 residues. CDR3 protein: CTSSQDFASGQETQYF. CDR3 DNA: TGCACCAGCAGCCAAGATTTCGCTAGCGGCCAAGAGACCCAGTACTTC.

This chain connects TRBV7-9 to TRBJ2-1; D is ambiguous. Trimming stripped 5 bases from V and 3 bases from J, with 5 bases between. The CDR3 is 12 residues long. The germline CDR1 and CDR2 sequences are SEHNR and FQNEAQ (reference sequence). The CDR3 is CASSPLYNEQFF. CDR3 DNA: TGTGCCAGCAGCCCCCTCTACAATGAGCAGTTCTTC. The whole variable domain, filled in from reference TRBV7-9 and TRBJ2-1, reads DTGVSQNPRHKITKRGQNVTFRCDPISEHNRLYWYRQTLGQGPEFLTYFQNEAQLEKSRLLSDRFSAERPKGSFSTLEIQRTEQGDSAMYLCASSPLYNEQFFGPGTRLTVL.

This chain joins TRBV28 and TRBJ1-1; D unresolved. Germline-derived CDR1 and CDR2 are MDHEN and SYDVKM. The CDR3 is 12 residues long. CDR3 DNA sequence: TGTGCGGTCCACGAGGAGAACACTGAAGCTTTCTTT. Its protein is CAVHEENTEAFF.

The chain uses TRBV5-1 and TRBJ2-3; no reliable D call. Germline V gene data show CDR1 as SGHRS and CDR2 as YFSETQ. This CDR3 is built from 16 residues. V was trimmed by 0 bases and J by 2 bases, leaving 13 bases between them. The CDR3: CASSLAVIEYTDTQYF. CDR3 DNA: TGCGCCAGCAGCTTGGCCGTAATAGAATACACAGATACGCAGTATTTT.

The V gene is TRBV28, the J gene TRBJ2-7; 8 bases are shared with TRBD2. J was trimmed by 3 bases and V by 4 bases; bases with no gene match: 8. The V gene's germline CDR1 is MDHEN and CDR2 SYDVKM. The CDR3 runs to 15 residues. The CDR3 here is CASSSGGGMIYEQYF. The CDR3 DNA is TGTGCCAGCAGTTCCGGCGGGGGGATGATCTACGAGCAGTACTTC.

In its sample, this clone was seen a few times. The CDR3 protein is CASSLRTATEAFF. CDR3 sequence (DNA): TGTGCCAGCAGCCTACGGACAGCCACTGAAGCTTTCTTT. The chain employs TRBV11-3 and TRBJ1-1; TRBD1 might be the D (6 bases). V lost 5 bases, J lost 4 bases, and 11 bases lay in between. Per the germline V gene, CDR1 is SGHNT and CDR2 is YENEEA. CDR3 length: 13 amino acids.

The rearrangement uses TRBV5-5 and TRBJ1-2; D unclear. Between the trimmed V and J ends, which lost 0 bases and 1 base, there was a span of 7 bases. The CDR3 is 14 amino acids. From germline, CDR1 is SGHKS and CDR2 YYEKEE (reference sequence). CDR3 sequence (DNA): TGTGCCAGCAGCTTGGTCTCCAGTAACTATGGCTACACCTTC. Amino acids: CASSLVSSNYGYTF.

In its sample, this clone was seen many times. The rearrangement joins TRBV2 to TRBJ2-2; D unresolved. Trimming left V 6 bases short and J 8 bases short, with 7 bases between. CDR1 and CDR2 (germline): SNHLY, FYNNEI. The CDR3 is 11 residues long. The CDR3 region has the DNA TGTGCCAGCAGGACGAGTGGGGAGCTGTTTTTT. Protein: CASRTSGELFF. Variable domain in full (rest from reference TRBV2 and TRBJ2-2): EPEVTQTPSHQVTQMGQEVILRCVPISNHLYFYWYRQILGQKVEFLVSFYNNEISEKSEIFDDQFSVERPDGSNFTLKIRSTKLEDSAMYFCASRTSGELFFGEGSRLTVL.

This clone was recorded once. The chain links TRBV4-2 to TRBJ2-7; no clear D. Trimming removed 3 bases from V and 0 bases from J, with 9 bases in between. The germline V gene encodes CDR1 LGHNA and CDR2 YNFKEQ. There are 14 residues in the CDR3. The CDR3 loop is CASSHVDSSYEQYF. The DNA of the CDR3 is TGTGCCAGCAGCCACGTTGATAGCTCCTACGAGCAGTACTTC.

The chain uses TRBV4-2 and TRBJ2-1; D gene uncertain. CDR1 is LGHNA and CDR2 is YNFKEQ in the germline V gene. CDR3 length: 12 amino acids. The V gene lost 0 bases and the J gene lost 12 bases, with 9 bases spanning the gap. The CDR3 nucleotides are TGTGCCAGCAGCCAAGACGTGGTGGGGCAGTTCTTC. It translates to CASSQDVVGQFF.